This TCR beta chain emerged from a study of cytomegalovirus exposure and HLA in healthy donors. Study-wide results and limits: In an earlier analysis, most TCR beta V segments were productive about 87% or about 30% of the time. Some TCR beta chains (approximately 180 of them) were listed as cytomegalovirus-associated.

The PCR made use of 60 Vbeta and 13 Jbeta primers. Some clones are missing from TCRdb's copy, which holds only in-frame ones; the method was immunoSEQ multiplex PCR. The data contain about 120,000 clones, less than 10% of them singletons. While unrecorded immune exposures were likely, the donors were nominally healthy when sampled. This clone was detected only a few times. Its matching antigen is unknown. This TCR came from a woman aged 40-49 years in good health and CMV-seropositive. The sequencing input was PBMCs.

The CDR3 region has the DNA TGTGCCAGTAGTTGGGACAGGGGGCGCAACGGGGAGCTGTTTTTT. Translated, it gives CASSWDRGRNGELFF. The rearrangement links TRBV19 to TRBJ2-2; 12 nucleotides match TRBD1. Germline V lookup: CDR1 LNHDA, CDR2 SQIVND (reference sequence). J was trimmed by 7 bases and V by 5 bases; bases with no gene match: 5. The CDR3 is 15 amino acids.